A single T cell receptor (beta chain) is shown here with its context. No antigen is known for it. Trimming stripped 1 base from V and 2 bases from J, with 9 bases between. The CDR3 extends over 14 amino acids. CDR1 and CDR2 (germline): LGHDT, YNNKEL (reference sequence). The treatment here: about 20 received Ad26.COV2.S at low or high dose, single or two shots; a few received placebo; per-sample allocation not given. Samples analyzed were those drawn on day 63 after the first vaccine or placebo injection. An 18-55-year-old adult in Boston served as donor. An Ad26 vector that expressed Wuhan-strain SARS-CoV-2 spike constituted the vaccine. The entry originates in a study of Ad26.COV2.S vaccination and SARS-CoV-2 variants. Study context: The vaccine Ad26.COV2.S was put into the muscle once, or twice with 56 days between. Study results and limitations: Spike-specific TCR breadth was greater in vaccine than placebo recipients.

The assay was immunoSEQ multiplex PCR, and TCRdb's table has in-frame clones only and misses some. Of 250,000 to 300,000 clones in the sample, roughly 86% were seen once. Sequences were derived from peripheral blood, sampled in a trial of Ad26.COV2.S vaccine versus placebo. The rearrangement links TRBV3-1 (or the pseudogene TRBV3-2) to TRBJ2-7; D gene ambiguous. This TCR was recovered from a person between 18 and 60 years old who received the Ad26.COV2.S COVID-19 vaccine or a placebo. In DNA form, the CDR3 reads TGTGCCAGCAGCCAAGGAATAGGGCCCTACGAGCAGTACTTC. Protein product: CASSQGIGPYEQYF.